The 30 T cell receptor beta chains below all came from one sample that was sequenced in a study of response to subunit inactivated influenza vaccine. From the RT-PCR reads, TCRdb called clonotypes with MiXCR, one entry per CDR3 protein. The sample has approximately 530,000 distinct CDR3 sequences, under 9% seen once. The sample here was PBMCs from blood, taken around 2 years after vaccination. Receptors originate from a man aged 50 to 75 who received an inactivated influenza vaccine.

This clonotype was seen more than once but under ten times. This chain uses TRBV5-1 with TRBJ1-2, with D tentatively TRBD1 (5 bases). Between the trimmed V and J ends, which lost 3 bases and 7 bases, there was a span of 16 bases. CDR1 is SGHRS and CDR2 is YFSETQ in the germline V gene. CDR3 size: 14 residues. CDR3 sequence: CASSSSSQGGGYTF. CDR3 coding DNA: TGCGCCAGCAGCTCCTCTTCTCAGGGTGGTGGCTACACCTTC.

This clonotype showed up many times. This chain uses TRBV4-1 with TRBJ1-5; TRBD1 is a possible D gene (5 bases). The CDR3 has 14 residues. The germline gives CDR1 MGHRA, CDR2 YSYEKL. Between the trimmed V and J ends, which lost 3 bases and 2 bases, there was a span of 8 bases. CDR3 residues: CASSQGRGNQPQHF. The DNA of the CDR3 is TGCGCCAGCAGCCAGGGACGTGGCAATCAGCCCCAGCATTTT.

In its sample, this clonotype was seen a few times. This chain connects TRBV12-3 or TRBV12-4 to TRBJ1-2, with D maybe TRBD1 (6 bases). This CDR3 region has 14 residues. V was pared by 4 bases and J by 0 bases, with 9 bases between. The CDR3 loop is CASSYRVANYGYTF. CDR3 sequence (DNA): TGTGCCAGCAGTTACAGGGTAGCTAACTATGGCTACACCTTC.

This clonotype appeared a few times. CDR3 protein: CASSFKRTSGIWDYNEQFF. The CDR3 DNA reads as TGTGCCAGCAGTTTCAAGCGGACTAGCGGGATATGGGACTACAATGAGCAGTTCTTC. The chain recombines TRBV28 with TRBJ2-1, with 12 bases lining up with TRBD2. Germline assignment: CDR1 MDHEN and CDR2 SYDVKM. V trimming: 3 bases; J trimming: 3 bases; junction bases outside the gene matches: 12. The length of the CDR3 is 19 residues.

At least ten counts were recorded for this clonotype. The chain couples TRBV7-2 to TRBJ2-5; weak D call: TRBD1 (5 bases). Per the germline V gene, CDR1 is SGHTA and CDR2 is FQGNSA. This CDR3 comprises 13 residues. The V gene lost 1 base and the J gene lost 3 bases, with 6 bases spanning the gap. The CDR3 here is CASSLDRKETQYF. The CDR3 DNA sequence: TGTGCCAGCAGCTTAGACAGGAAAGAGACCCAGTACTTC.

V is TRBV12-3 or TRBV12-4 and J is TRBJ2-3, with 8 bases identical to TRBD2. V was clipped by 6 bases and J by 4 bases; unmatched bases: 9. This CDR3 has 15 amino acids. The CDR3 here is CASSWLAGTSDTQYF. The DNA for the CDR3 is TGTGCCAGCAGCTGGCTAGCGGGCACGTCAGATACGCAGTATTTT.

This clonotype appeared a few times. The chain links TRBV21-1 to TRBJ2-1. TRBV21-1 is a recognized pseudogene. The CDR3 sequence is 12 residues long. As DNA, the CDR3 is TGTGCCATCAACGGCGCCAACAATGAGCAGTTCTTC. It codes for CAINGANNEQFF.

This clonotype appeared many times. V and J are TRBV14 and TRBJ2-1, with 10 bases matching TRBD2. V lost 8 bases, J lost 5 bases, and 6 bases stayed unmatched. CDR3 length equals 14 residues. CDR1 is SGHDN and CDR2 is FVKESK in the germline V gene. In DNA, the CDR3 is TGTGCCAGCCTTCGGACTAGCGGACACAATGAGCAGTTCTTC. Translating it yields CASLRTSGHNEQFF.

In its sample, this clonotype was seen many times. The CDR3 is CASSPGTGGVEPQHF. The CDR3 DNA reads TGTGCCAGCAGTCCAGGGACAGGGGGCGTTGAGCCCCAGCATTTT. The chain has TRBV6-2 or TRBV6-3 and TRBJ1-5, with 12 bases aligning to TRBD1. Germline V gene data show CDR1 as MNHEY and CDR2 as SVGEGT. V trimming: 5 bases; J trimming: 8 bases; junction bases outside the gene matches: 7. The CDR3 has 15 amino acids.

This clonotype has only a few counts. The chain couples TRBV6-1 to TRBJ1-1, with 11 bases lining up with TRBD1. V lost 10 bases to trimming and J lost 4 bases; unmatched junction nucleotides: 8. The CDR3 runs 14 residues. The germline V gene encodes CDR1 MNHNS and CDR2 SASEGT. For the CDR3, the DNA is TGTGCCACCCTTCGGGACAGGGGGTCCACTGAAGCTTTCTTT. The encoded protein is CATLRDRGSTEAFF.

The table lists this clonotype with a few counts. The CDR3 sequence: CASGGETEAFF. CDR3 DNA: TGTGCCTCCGGGGGAGAGACTGAAGCTTTCTTT. The V gene is TRBV30, the J gene TRBJ1-1; a weak D match, TRBD1 (5 bases). The CDR3 consists of 11 residues. Germline values: CDR1 GTSNPN, CDR2 SVGIG (reference sequence). V was pared by 7 bases and J by 5 bases, with 11 bases between.

The CDR3 protein is CASSQDETSSNEQFF. DNA of the CDR3: TGTGCCAGCAGCCAAGATGAGACTAGCTCTAATGAGCAGTTCTTC. This sequence joins TRBV4-2 and TRBJ2-1; 7 nucleotides match TRBD2. V shed 0 bases and J 7 bases; nucleotides not matched to a gene: 6. This CDR3 is 15 amino acids long. Germline CDR1 reads LGHNA; CDR2 reads YNFKEQ.

This clonotype was recorded many times. The rearrangement uses TRBV28 and TRBJ1-2; perhaps TRBD1 as D (5 bases). Germline V gene data show CDR1 as MDHEN and CDR2 as SYDVKM. V lost 5 bases to trimming and J lost 7 bases, with 14 bases between them. The CDR3 sequence is 13 residues long. The CDR3 is CASSPGGGLGYTF. In DNA, the CDR3 is TGTGCCAGCAGTCCCGGGGGGGGTCTTGGCTACACCTTC.

This clonotype was observed a few times. The chain joins TRBV2 to TRBJ1-5; D gene ambiguous. Trimming removed 6 bases from V and 7 bases from J, with 10 bases in between. This CDR3 has 12 amino acids. Germline V gene sequence: CDR1 SNHLY, CDR2 FYNNEI. The CDR3 reads CASSVMGQPQHF. The DNA of the CDR3 is TGTGCCAGCAGCGTAATGGGGCAGCCCCAGCATTTT.

This clonotype was seen only a few times. The chain couples TRBV10-3 to TRBJ2-2; D may correspond to TRBD1 or TRBD2 (7 bases each). Trimming shortened V by 10 bases and J by 4 bases, and 16 bases separated the two germline ends. The CDR3 contains 14 residues. Germline assignment: CDR1 ENHRY and CDR2 SYGVKD. CDR3 sequence reads: CATQGGARTGELFF. The CDR3 DNA reads as TGTGCCACCCAGGGGGGGGCTCGCACCGGGGAGCTGTTTTTT.

This clonotype was detected only a few times. The gene calls are TRBV12-3 or TRBV12-4 and TRBJ1-2; 10 positions match TRBD1. The J segment lost 5 bases and the V segment lost 4 bases, leaving 7 bases of the junction unmatched. This CDR3 is 15 amino acids long. The CDR3 here is CASSSRDRGMYGYTF. CDR3 bases: TGTGCCAGCAGTTCCCGGGACAGGGGCATGTATGGCTACACCTTC.

This clonotype was observed a handful of times. The chain is built from TRBV20-1 and TRBJ2-3, with 14 bases identical to TRBD2. The CDR3 has 17 amino acids. Losses at the gene ends were 4 bases for V and 0 bases for J; bases not matched to a gene: 6. Germline-derived CDR1 and CDR2 are DFQATT and SNEGSKA (reference sequence). The CDR3 DNA reads TGCAGTGCTACCGGACTAGCGGGGGGATGGAGCACAGATACGCAGTATTTT. Translated, it gives CSATGLAGGWSTDTQYF.

This clonotype was picked up a small number of times. The chain has TRBV9 and TRBJ2-3; 9 bases agree with TRBD2. Germline V lookup: CDR1 SGDLS, CDR2 YYNGEE. This CDR3 is 19 amino acids long. With 0 bases clipped from V and 0 bases from J, the junction kept 11 bases outside the gene matches. CDR3 in DNA: TGTGCCAGCAGCGTAGGACTCAAGACTAGCGGTACTAGCACAGATACGCAGTATTTT. Its translation: CASSVGLKTSGTSTDTQYF. The complete variable domain, with remaining parts taken from reference TRBV9 and TRBJ2-3, reads DSGVTQTPKHLITATGQRVTLRCSPRSGDLSVYWYQQSLDQGLQFLIQYYNGEERAKGNILERFSAQQFPDLHSELNLSSLELGDSALYFCASSVGLKTSGTSTDTQYFGPGTRLTVL.

This clonotype was recorded at least ten times. V usage is TRBV5-1 and J usage is TRBJ2-5, with D maybe TRBD1 (5 bases). Trimming shortened V by 0 bases and J by 4 bases, and 10 bases separated the two germline ends. This CDR3 contains 14 residues. CDR1 and CDR2 (germline): SGHRS, YFSETQ. CDR3 protein: CASSLVGHGETQYF. The CDR3 DNA reads as TGCGCCAGCAGCTTGGTTGGACACGGAGAGACCCAGTACTTC.

The J gene is TRBJ2-7, the V gene TRBV5-1; D remains ambiguous. CDR1 is SGHRS, CDR2 YFSETQ, per germline. V gave up 1 base and J gave up 5 bases, with 7 bases separating them. The CDR3 sequence is 12 residues long. This chain's CDR3 is CASSLFGHEQYF. As DNA, the CDR3 is TGCGCCAGCAGCTTGTTTGGTCACGAGCAGTACTTC.

This clonotype was recorded many times. This rearrangement joins TRBV12-3 or TRBV12-4 to TRBJ2-7; possibly TRBD2 for D (5 bases). V gave up 3 bases and J gave up 0 bases, with 9 bases separating them. The CDR3 extends over 14 amino acids. The CDR3 region is CASSFSRDSYEQYF. CDR3 DNA sequence: TGTGCCAGCAGTTTCTCCCGGGACTCCTACGAGCAGTACTTC.

Ten or more counts support this clonotype. Here the CDR3 reads CAISPLAPNTGELFF. The CDR3 nucleotides are TGTGCCATCAGTCCCCTGGCCCCGAACACCGGGGAGCTGTTTTTT. The rearrangement uses TRBV10-3 and TRBJ2-2; D ambiguous. Germline CDR1 reads ENHRY; CDR2 reads SYGVKD. This CDR3 is built from 15 residues. The V and J ends lost 5 bases and 0 bases respectively, with 10 bases between them.

In this sample, this clonotype turned up a few times. The chain has TRBV5-1 and TRBJ2-7; no clear D. Germline loops: CDR1 SGHRS, CDR2 YFSETQ. The CDR3 runs 15 residues. V lost 0 bases, J lost 6 bases, and 16 bases lay in between. This CDR3 is CASSLGAGQPGEQYF. CDR3 nucleotide sequence: TGCGCCAGCAGCTTGGGGGCTGGCCAGCCGGGCGAGCAGTACTTC.

This clonotype was detected many times. The chain carries TRBV5-6 and TRBJ2-5, with D perhaps assigned TRBD1 or TRBD2 (6 bases each). Germline V gene lookup returns CDR1 SGHDT and CDR2 YYEEEE. The V and J ends lost 3 bases and 4 bases respectively, with 13 bases between them. This CDR3 has 14 amino acids. This CDR3 reads CASSSGADTETQYF. The CDR3 nucleotides are TGTGCCAGCAGCTCGGGGGCCGATACAGAGACCCAGTACTTC.

This clonotype was seen ten or more times. The chain employs TRBV2 and TRBJ2-3; no definite D call. Per the germline V gene, CDR1 is SNHLY and CDR2 is FYNNEI. V was shortened by 7 bases and J by 0 bases, with 14 bases between the two germline ends. This CDR3 is built from 15 residues. CDR3 residues: CASNRESTSTDTQYF. CDR3 bases: TGTGCCAGCAATAGGGAAAGTACTAGCACAGATACGCAGTATTTT.

This clonotype was detected a few times. CDR3 loop: CASSGQGGGYNEQFF. The DNA of the CDR3 is TGCGCCAGCAGCGGACAGGGGGGCGGGTACAATGAGCAGTTCTTC. V is TRBV5-1 and J is TRBJ2-1; 10 bases are a match to TRBD1. The CDR3 consists of 15 residues. The V gene end was trimmed by 4 bases and the J gene end by 4 bases; junction bases not matched to a gene: 5. CDR1 SGHRS and CDR2 YFSETQ come from the germline V gene.

This clonotype turned up a few times. CDR3 nucleotides: TGCAGTGCCCTCAGGGGATGGACAGATACGCAGTATTTT. Its protein product is CSALRGWTDTQYF. V is TRBV20-1 and J is TRBJ2-3, with D maybe TRBD1 (6 bases). Between the trimmed V and J ends, which lost 6 bases and 3 bases, there was a span of 13 bases. CDR3 length: 13 amino acids. The germline V gene has CDR1 DFQATT and CDR2 SNEGSKA (reference sequence).

In this sample, this clonotype turned up many times. The genes are TRBV5-1 and TRBJ2-5; D is undetermined. The CDR3 is 14 residues long. Germline V gene data show CDR1 as SGHRS and CDR2 as YFSETQ. V lost 0 bases to trimming and J lost 4 bases, with 10 bases between them. CDR3 residues: CASSLGASGETQYF. Written as DNA, the CDR3 is TGCGCCAGCAGCTTGGGGGCTTCGGGAGAGACCCAGTACTTC.

This clonotype has more than one count but fewer than ten. The genes are TRBV7-3 and TRBJ2-3; 7 nucleotides agree with TRBD2. Per the germline V gene, CDR1 is SGHTA and CDR2 is FQGTGA. V lost 1 base to trimming and J lost 5 bases; unmatched junction nucleotides: 3. This CDR3 is 14 amino acids long. CDR3 nucleotides: TGTGCCAGCAGCTTAAAGGGAGGGCAAGATACGCAGTATTTT. This encodes CASSLKGGQDTQYF.

This clonotype has at least ten counts. The chain uses TRBV20-1 and TRBJ2-1, with TRBD2 identical over 12 bases. This CDR3 spans 14 amino acids. Looked up from germline, CDR1 is DFQATT and CDR2 is SNEGSKA (reference sequence). V shed 1 base, J shed 9 bases, and the junction held 4 bases outside the gene matches. The DNA of the CDR3 is TGCAGTGCTAGAGCTAGCGGGAGGGCGGGTGAGCAGTTCTTC. It is translated as CSARASGRAGEQFF.